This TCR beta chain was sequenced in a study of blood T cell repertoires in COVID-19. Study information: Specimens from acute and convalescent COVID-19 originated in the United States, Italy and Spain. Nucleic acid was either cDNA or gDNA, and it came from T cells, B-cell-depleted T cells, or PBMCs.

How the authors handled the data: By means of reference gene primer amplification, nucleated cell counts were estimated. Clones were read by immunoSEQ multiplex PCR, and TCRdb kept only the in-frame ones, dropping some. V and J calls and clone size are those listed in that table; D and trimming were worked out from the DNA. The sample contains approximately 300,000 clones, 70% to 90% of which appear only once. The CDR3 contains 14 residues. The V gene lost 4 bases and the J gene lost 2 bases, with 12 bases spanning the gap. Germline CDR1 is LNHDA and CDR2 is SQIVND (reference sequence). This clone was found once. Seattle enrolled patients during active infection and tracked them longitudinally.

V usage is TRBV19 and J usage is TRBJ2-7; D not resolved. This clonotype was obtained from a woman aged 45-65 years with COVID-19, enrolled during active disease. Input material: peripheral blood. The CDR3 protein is CASSREVNTYEQYF. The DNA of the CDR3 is TGTGCCAGTAGTAGAGAGGTCAACACCTACGAGCAGTACTTC.